This T cell receptor (beta chain) was sequenced for a study of blood T cell repertoires in COVID-19. Study in general: In each case, the material was cDNA or gDNA derived from T cells, B-cell-depleted T cells, or PBMCs.

Per the original methods: Amplification of reference gene primers was used by the study to estimate nucleated cell counts. Sequenced by immunoSEQ multiplex PCR; TCRdb stores in-frame clones only, minus some. V and J calls plus clone size are reproduced from that table; the DNA served to infer D and trimming. The table has roughly 180,000 clones, roughly 88% seen once. Sequencing was performed on peripheral blood. The TCR was taken from a man aged 55 to 70 who had recovered from COVID-19.

DNA for the CDR3: TGTGCCAGCACAGGGACAGGCCTTGGAGAGACCCAGTACTTC. It encodes CASTGTGLGETQYF. This chain connects TRBV2 to TRBJ2-5; TRBD1 matches at 8 bases. After removal of 7 bases from V and 4 bases from J, the junction contained 8 bases not matched to a gene. CDR1 SNHLY and CDR2 FYNNEI come from the germline V gene. CDR3 length: 14 residues.